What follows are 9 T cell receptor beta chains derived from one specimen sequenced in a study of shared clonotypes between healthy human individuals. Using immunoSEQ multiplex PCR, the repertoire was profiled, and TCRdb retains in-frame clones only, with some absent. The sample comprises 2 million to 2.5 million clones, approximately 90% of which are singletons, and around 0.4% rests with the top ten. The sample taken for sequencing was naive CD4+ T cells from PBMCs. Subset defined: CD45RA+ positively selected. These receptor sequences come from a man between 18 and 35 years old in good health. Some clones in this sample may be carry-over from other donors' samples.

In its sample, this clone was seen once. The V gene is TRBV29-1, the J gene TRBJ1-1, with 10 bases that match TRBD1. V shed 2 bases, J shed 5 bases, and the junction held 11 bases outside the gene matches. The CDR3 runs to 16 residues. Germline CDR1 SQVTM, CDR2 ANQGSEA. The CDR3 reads CSVESPRGTGVTEAFF. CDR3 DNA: TGCAGCGTTGAATCCCCTCGAGGGACAGGGGTGACTGAAGCTTTCTTT.

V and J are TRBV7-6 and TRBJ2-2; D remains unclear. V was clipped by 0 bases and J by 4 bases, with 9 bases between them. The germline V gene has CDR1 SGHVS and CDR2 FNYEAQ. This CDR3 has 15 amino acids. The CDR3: CASSLAPAPTGELFF. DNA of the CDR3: TGTGCCAGCAGCTTAGCGCCTGCGCCCACCGGGGAGCTGTTTTTT.

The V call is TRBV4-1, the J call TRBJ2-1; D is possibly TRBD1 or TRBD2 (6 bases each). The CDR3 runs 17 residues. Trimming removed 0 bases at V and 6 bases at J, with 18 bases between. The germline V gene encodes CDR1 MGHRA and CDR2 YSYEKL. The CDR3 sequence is CASSQELGWGAGNEQFF. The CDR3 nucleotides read TGCGCCAGCAGCCAAGAGTTGGGGTGGGGGGCTGGCAATGAGCAGTTCTTC.

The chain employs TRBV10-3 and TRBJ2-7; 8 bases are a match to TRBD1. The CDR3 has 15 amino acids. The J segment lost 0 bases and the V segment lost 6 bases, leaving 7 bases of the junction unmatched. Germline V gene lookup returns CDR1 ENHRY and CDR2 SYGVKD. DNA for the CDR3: TGTGCCATCAGAAACGACAGGGGCATCTCCTACGAGCAGTACTTC. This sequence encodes CAIRNDRGISYEQYF.

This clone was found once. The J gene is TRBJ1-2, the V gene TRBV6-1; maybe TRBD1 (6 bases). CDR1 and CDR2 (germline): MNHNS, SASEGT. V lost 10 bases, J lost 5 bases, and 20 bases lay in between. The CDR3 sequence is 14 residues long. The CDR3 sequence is CATSDGGGYYGYTF. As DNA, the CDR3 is TGTGCCACTTCTGACGGGGGCGGATATTATGGCTACACCTTC.

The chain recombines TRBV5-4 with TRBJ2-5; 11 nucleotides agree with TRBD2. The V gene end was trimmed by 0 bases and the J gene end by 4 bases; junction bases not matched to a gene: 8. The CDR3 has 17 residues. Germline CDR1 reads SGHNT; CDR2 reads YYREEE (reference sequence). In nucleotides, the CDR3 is TGTGCCAGCAGCTTGGGGCGCACTAGCGGGAGTAGAGAGACCCAGTACTTC. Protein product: CASSLGRTSGSRETQYF.

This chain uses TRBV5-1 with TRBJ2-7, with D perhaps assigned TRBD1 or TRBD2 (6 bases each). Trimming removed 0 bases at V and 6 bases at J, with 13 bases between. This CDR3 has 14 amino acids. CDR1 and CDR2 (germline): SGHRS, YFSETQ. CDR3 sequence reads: CASSLGSTGAEQYF. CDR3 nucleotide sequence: TGCGCCAGCAGCTTGGGGTCTACGGGGGCCGAGCAGTACTTC.

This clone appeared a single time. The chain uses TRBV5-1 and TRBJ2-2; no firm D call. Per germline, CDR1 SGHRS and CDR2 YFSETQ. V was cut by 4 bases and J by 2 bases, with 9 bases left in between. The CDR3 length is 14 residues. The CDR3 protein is CASSTRGNTGELFF. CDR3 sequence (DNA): TGCGCCAGCAGCACCCGAGGTAACACCGGGGAGCTGTTTTTT.

CDR3 coding DNA: TGTGCCAGCAGCTTACTAGAAGCGGGAGCCGGGGAGCTGTTTTTT. It is translated as CASSLLEAGAGELFF. The J gene is TRBJ2-2, the V gene TRBV7-8; 8 bases line up with TRBD2. This CDR3 comprises 15 residues. V gave up 2 bases and J gave up 6 bases; unmatched junction bases: 5. The germline CDR1 and CDR2 sequences are SGHVS and FQNEAQ.